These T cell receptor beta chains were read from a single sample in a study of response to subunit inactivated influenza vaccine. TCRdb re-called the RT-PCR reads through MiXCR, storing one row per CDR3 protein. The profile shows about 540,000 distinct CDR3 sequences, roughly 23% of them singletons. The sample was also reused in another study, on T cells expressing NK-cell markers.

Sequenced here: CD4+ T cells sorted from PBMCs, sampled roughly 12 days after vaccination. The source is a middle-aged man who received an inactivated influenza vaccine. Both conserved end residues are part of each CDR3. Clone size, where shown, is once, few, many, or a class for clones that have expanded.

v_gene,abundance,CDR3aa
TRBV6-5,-,CASSNGAGDGTDTQYF
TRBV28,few,CASSRTGGWYGYTF
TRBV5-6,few,CASSLNSLMNTEAFF
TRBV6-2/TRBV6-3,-,CASSSLTSRGELFF
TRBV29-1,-,CSVASRSSGNEQYF
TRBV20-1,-,CSARATPGGLDTQYF
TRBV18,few,CASSRAKTAEQYF
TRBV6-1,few,CASCQGGSNQPQHF
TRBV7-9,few,CASNRAGLANEQFF
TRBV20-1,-,CSASHEYGGGGETQYF
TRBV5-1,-,CASSLGRGPMNTEAFF
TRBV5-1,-,CASSSDRGYGYTF
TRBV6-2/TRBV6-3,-,CASSYSSGNGYTF
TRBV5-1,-,CASSLGLDNYEQYF
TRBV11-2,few,CASSLRIAGEEQYF
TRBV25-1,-,CASSAAGSQETQYF
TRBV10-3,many,CAITMTGGEGGYTF
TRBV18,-,CASSPPWGRRGDTQYF